This T cell receptor beta chain was sequenced in a study of response to subunit inactivated influenza vaccine. Study-wide findings and caveats: Authors suggested seasonal influenza vaccinations each recruit few new T cells.

This clonotype came up a few times. Its specificity is not known. CDR1 and CDR2 from the germline V gene are MDHEN and SYDVKM. V was cut by 10 bases and J by 6 bases, with 16 bases left in between. The CDR3 is 13 residues long. TCRdb processed the RT-PCR reads anew with MiXCR; each CDR3 protein has one entry. The table lists some 550,000 distinct CDR3 sequences, approximately 24% of them singletons. These records were also assigned to another study, of T cells expressing NK-cell markers. That source reports: For TCR beta, cDNA was produced by 5'RACE template switching with UMIs. All TCR beta repertoires analysed originated from sorted CD3+CD56+NKG2C+, CD3+CD56+NKG2C- and CD3+CD56-NKG2C+ T cells. HCMV seropositivity marked most of the eight sequenced donors; one was seronegative. Where several donors were concerned, these clonotypes also led the CD3+CD56-NKG2C+ fraction.

The chain has TRBV28 and TRBJ1-5; tentative D call: TRBD1 (5 bases). Sequencing was performed on CD4+ T cells sorted from PBMCs, taken 11 to 12 days after vaccination. This TCR derives from a man aged 50 or older who received an inactivated influenza vaccine. The CDR3 DNA is TGTGCCATCCGTGGGCAGGGAGGTCAGCCCCAGCATTTT. Its protein is CAIRGQGGQPQHF.